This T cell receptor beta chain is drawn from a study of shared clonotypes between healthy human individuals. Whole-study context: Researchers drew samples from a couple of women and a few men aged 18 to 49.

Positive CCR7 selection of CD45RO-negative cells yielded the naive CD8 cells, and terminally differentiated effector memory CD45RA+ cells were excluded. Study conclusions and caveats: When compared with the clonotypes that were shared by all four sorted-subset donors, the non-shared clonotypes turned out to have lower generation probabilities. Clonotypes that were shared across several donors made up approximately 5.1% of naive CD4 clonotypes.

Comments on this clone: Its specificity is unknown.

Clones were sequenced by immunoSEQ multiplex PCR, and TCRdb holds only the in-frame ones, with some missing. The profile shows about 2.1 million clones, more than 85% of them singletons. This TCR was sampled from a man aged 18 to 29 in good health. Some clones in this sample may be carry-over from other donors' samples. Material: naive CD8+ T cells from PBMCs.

The CDR3 protein is CASSRTSGRVSSYEQYF. The CDR3 bases are TGTGCCAGCAGCCGGACTAGCGGGAGGGTAAGCTCCTACGAGCAGTACTTC. The V and J genes are TRBV7-9 and TRBJ2-7; TRBD2 matches at 15 bases. The CDR3 contains 17 residues. J gave up 0 bases and V 5 bases, and 5 bases lay outside the gene matches. Germline V gene data show CDR1 as SEHNR and CDR2 as FQNEAQ (reference sequence).